This T cell receptor beta chain is drawn from a study of beta chain features in type 1 diabetes. Study-wide context: All samples combined gave 90 million to 130 million sorted cells for examination. General study findings and limits: TCRB rearrangement may or may not be influenced by HLA type; here this remained unresolved.

The CDR3 runs 12 residues. V was pared by 1 base and J by 5 bases, with 6 bases between. Per the germline V gene, CDR1 is MDHEN and CDR2 is SYDVKM. Of the isolated RNA, all was reverse transcribed, and so the sequenced material was expressed TCRB transcripts. Clones were sequenced by immunoSEQ multiplex PCR, and TCRdb holds only the in-frame ones, with some missing. In the table there are some 400,000 clones, approximately 15% of which are singletons. In total, each donor contributed a single heparinised blood draw that averaged approximately 120 mL. A CD45RO/CCR7/CD25/CD127/CD95/CD27 panel sorted naive, central memory, regulatory and stem cell-like memory CD4+ cells. With respect to this clone: Its antigen is as yet unknown.

Sequencing was done on a sample of naive CD4+ T cells from blood. This clonotype was obtained from a woman between 18 and 29 years old in good health. This rearrangement joins TRBV28 to TRBJ2-7; maybe TRBD1 (5 bases). CDR3 in amino acids: CASSLLGDEQYF. In DNA, the CDR3 is TGTGCCAGCAGTTTATTAGGGGACGAGCAGTACTTC. The variable domain in full, completed from reference TRBV28 and TRBJ2-7, reads DVKVTQSSRYLVKRTGEKVFLECVQDMDHENMFWYRQDPGLGLRLIYFSYDVKMKEKGDIPEGYSVSREKKERFSLILESASTNQTSMYLCASSLLGDEQYFGPGTRLTVT.